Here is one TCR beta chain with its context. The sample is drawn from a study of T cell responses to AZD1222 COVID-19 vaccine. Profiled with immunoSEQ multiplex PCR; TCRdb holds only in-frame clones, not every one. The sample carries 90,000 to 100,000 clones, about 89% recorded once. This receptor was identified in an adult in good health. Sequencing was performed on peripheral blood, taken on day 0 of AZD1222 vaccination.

The CDR3 region is CASSFDTGELFF. CDR3 nucleotide sequence: TGTGCCAGCAGCTTTGACACCGGGGAGCTGTTTTTT. V gene TRBV5-4 combines with J gene TRBJ2-2; no definite D call. The V gene lost 2 bases and the J gene lost 3 bases, with 2 bases spanning the gap. Germline V CDR1 and CDR2: SGHNT, YYREEE (reference sequence). The CDR3 is 12 residues long. Filled out from reference TRBV5-4 and TRBJ2-2, the complete variable domain reads ETGVTQSPTHLIKTRGQQVTLRCSSQSGHNTVSWYQQALGQGPQFIFQYYREEENGRGNFPPRFSGLQFPNYSSELNVNALELDDSALYLCASSFDTGELFFGEGSRLTVL.